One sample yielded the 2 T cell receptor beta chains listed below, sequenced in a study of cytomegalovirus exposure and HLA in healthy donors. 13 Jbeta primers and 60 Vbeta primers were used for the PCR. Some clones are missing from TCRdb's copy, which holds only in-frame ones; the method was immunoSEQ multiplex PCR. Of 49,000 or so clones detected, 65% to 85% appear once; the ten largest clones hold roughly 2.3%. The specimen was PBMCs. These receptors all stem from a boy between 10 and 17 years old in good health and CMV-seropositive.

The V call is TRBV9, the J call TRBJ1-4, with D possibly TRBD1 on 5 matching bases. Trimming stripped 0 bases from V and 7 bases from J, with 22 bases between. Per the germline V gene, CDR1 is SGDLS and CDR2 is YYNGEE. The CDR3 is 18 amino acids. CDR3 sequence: CASSVDPLYWDRGEKLFF. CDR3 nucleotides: TGTGCCAGCAGCGTAGACCCCCTTTATTGGGATAGGGGTGAAAAACTGTTTTTT.

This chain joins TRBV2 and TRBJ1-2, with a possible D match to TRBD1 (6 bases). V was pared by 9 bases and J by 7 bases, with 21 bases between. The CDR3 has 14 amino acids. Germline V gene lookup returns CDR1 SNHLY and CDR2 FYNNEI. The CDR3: CAREGGGPRGGYTF. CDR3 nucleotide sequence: TGTGCCAGAGAAGGGGGAGGGCCCCGGGGTGGCTACACCTTC.